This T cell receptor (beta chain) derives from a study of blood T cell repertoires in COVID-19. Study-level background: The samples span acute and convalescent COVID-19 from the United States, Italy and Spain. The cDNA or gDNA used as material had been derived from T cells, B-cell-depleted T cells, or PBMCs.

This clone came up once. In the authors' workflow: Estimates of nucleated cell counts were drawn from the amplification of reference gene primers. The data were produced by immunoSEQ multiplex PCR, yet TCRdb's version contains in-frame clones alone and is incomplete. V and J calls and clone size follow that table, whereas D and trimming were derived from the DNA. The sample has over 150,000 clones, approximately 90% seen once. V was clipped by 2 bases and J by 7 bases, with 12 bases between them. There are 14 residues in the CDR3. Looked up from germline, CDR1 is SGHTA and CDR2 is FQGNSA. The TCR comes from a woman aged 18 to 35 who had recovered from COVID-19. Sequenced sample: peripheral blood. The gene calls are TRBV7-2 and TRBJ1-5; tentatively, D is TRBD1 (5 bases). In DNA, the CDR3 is TGTGCCAGCAGCTTAAAGAGGGAGGGGCAGCCCCAGCATTTT. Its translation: CASSLKREGQPQHF.